This TCR beta chain was documented in a study of technical replicates of blood from a few donors. Assay used: immunoSEQ multiplex PCR; TCRdb lists only in-frame clones, some missing. The sample comprises approximately 17,000 clones, 86% of which are singletons, and roughly 9.6% rests with the top ten. V lost 1 base and J 6 bases, leaving 8 bases between the germline ends. The CDR3 totals 12 residues. Germline values: CDR1 SGHNT, CDR2 YYREEE (reference sequence). The V gene is TRBV5-4, the J gene TRBJ2-7, with D possibly being TRBD2 (6 bases). This TCR came from a human donor in good health. The specimen sequenced was PBMCs. CDR3 region: CASSLIGGEQYF. In DNA, the CDR3 is TGTGCCAGCAGCTTGATCGGGGGCGAGCAGTACTTC.